These T cell receptor beta chains were read from a single sample in a study of siplizumab effects on memory and regulatory T cells. TCRdb's copy holds only in-frame clones and misses some; the assay was immunoSEQ multiplex PCR. The sample shows nearly 95,000 clones, 94% of them seen only once. The sequenced material came from non-Treg CD4+ T cells sorted from blood. The receptors here all came from a human donor in good health. Both conserved end residues are part of each CDR3. A D gene is named only where the DNA matches it firmly. Part of the rows lack a size; the others show once, few, many or a class for expanded clones.

cdr3_aa: CASSGIKTGGKAYEQYF
cdr3_nt: TGCGCCAGCAGCGGTATAAAGACAGGGGGGAAAGCCTACGAGCAGTACTTC
j_call: TRBJ2-7
v_call: TRBV5-1
d_call: TRBD1
clone_size: -

cdr3_aa: CASSSNPGLLGTEAFF
cdr3_nt: TGTGCCAGCAGCTCAAATCCGGGGCTTTTAGGCACTGAAGCTTTCTTT
j_call: TRBJ1-1
v_call: TRBV5-8
d_call: -
clone_size: -

cdr3_aa: CASSHRELDSPLHF
cdr3_nt: TGTGCCAGCAGCCACAGGGAGTTGGATTCACCCCTCCACTTT
j_call: TRBJ1-6
v_call: TRBV25-1
d_call: -
clone_size: once

cdr3_aa: CASSLFGTSGSIGGDEQYF
cdr3_nt: TGTGCCAGCAGCTTATTTGGGACTAGCGGGAGTATAGGAGGGGACGAGCAGTACTTC
j_call: TRBJ2-7
v_call: TRBV7-2
d_call: TRBD2
clone_size: -

cdr3_aa: CAWSLKYEQYF
cdr3_nt: TGTGCCTGGAGTTTAAAATACGAGCAGTACTTC
j_call: TRBJ2-7
v_call: TRBV30
d_call: -
clone_size: -

cdr3_aa: CASSFRQGDGYTF
cdr3_nt: TGTGCCAGCAGTTTCCGACAGGGAGATGGCTACACCTTC
j_call: TRBJ1-2
v_call: TRBV27
d_call: TRBD1
clone_size: -

cdr3_aa: CASSLRQGIAGELFF
cdr3_nt: TGTGCCAGCAGCCTACGACAGGGTATAGCCGGGGAGCTGTTTTTT
j_call: TRBJ2-2
v_call: TRBV5-4
d_call: TRBD1
clone_size: -

cdr3_aa: CASSYRTGYNSPLHF
cdr3_nt: TGTGCCAGCAGCTACCGGACAGGGTATAATTCACCCCTCCACTTT
j_call: TRBJ1-6
v_call: TRBV14
d_call: TRBD1
clone_size: -

cdr3_aa: CASSTSGTGVQPQHF
cdr3_nt: TGTGCCAGTAGTACTTCCGGGACAGGGGTTCAGCCCCAGCATTTT
j_call: TRBJ1-5
v_call: TRBV19
d_call: TRBD1
clone_size: -

cdr3_aa: CASSSYSGGQPQHF
cdr3_nt: TGTGCCAGCAGTTCCTATAGCGGGGGTCAGCCCCAGCATTTT
j_call: TRBJ1-5
v_call: TRBV6-5
d_call: -
clone_size: -

cdr3_aa: CASSHPPSGNTIYF
cdr3_nt: TGTGCCAGCAGCCACCCACCCTCTGGAAACACCATATATTTT
j_call: TRBJ1-3
v_call: TRBV5-4
d_call: -
clone_size: -

cdr3_aa: CASSYSTLGNEQYF
cdr3_nt: TGTGCCAGCAGTTACTCGACCCTCGGTAACGAGCAGTACTTC
j_call: TRBJ2-7
v_call: TRBV6-6
d_call: -
clone_size: -

cdr3_aa: CASSEIGKDEQFF
cdr3_nt: TGTGCCAGCAGTGAAATTGGAAAAGATGAGCAGTTCTTC
j_call: TRBJ2-1
v_call: TRBV6-1
d_call: -
clone_size: -

cdr3_aa: CASSPGTSATYEQYF
cdr3_nt: TGCGCCAGCAGCCCGGGGACTAGCGCAACCTACGAGCAGTACTTC
j_call: TRBJ2-7
v_call: TRBV5-1
d_call: TRBD2
clone_size: -

cdr3_aa: CASSSTGTSGTEQYF
cdr3_nt: TGTGCCAGCAGCTCAACCGGGACTAGCGGGACCGAGCAGTACTTC
j_call: TRBJ2-7
v_call: TRBV7-9
d_call: TRBD2
clone_size: -

cdr3_aa: CATRGPNQPQHF
cdr3_nt: TGTGCCACCCGGGGCCCTAATCAGCCCCAGCATTTT
j_call: TRBJ1-5
v_call: TRBV10-3
d_call: -
clone_size: -

cdr3_aa: CSASRQRNTEAFF
cdr3_nt: TGCAGCGCGTCTCGACAGCGGAACACTGAAGCTTTCTTT
j_call: TRBJ1-1
v_call: TRBV29-1
d_call: -
clone_size: -

cdr3_aa: CSALQGGYTF
cdr3_nt: TGCAGTGCCCTTCAGGGGGGCTACACCTTC
j_call: TRBJ1-2
v_call: TRBV20-1
d_call: -
clone_size: few

cdr3_aa: CASSSTGENTEAFF
cdr3_nt: TGTGCCAGCAGCTCGACAGGGGAGAACACTGAAGCTTTCTTT
j_call: TRBJ1-1
v_call: TRBV5-4
d_call: TRBD1
clone_size: once

cdr3_aa: CASSLTRQASNYGYTF
cdr3_nt: TGTGCCAGCTCACTTACTCGACAGGCATCTAACTATGGCTACACCTTC
j_call: TRBJ1-2
v_call: TRBV18
d_call: -
clone_size: -

cdr3_aa: CASSVGQTNEQYF
cdr3_nt: TGTGCTAGCAGCGTCGGACAAACAAACGAGCAGTACTTC
j_call: TRBJ2-7
v_call: TRBV7-7
d_call: -
clone_size: -

cdr3_aa: CASSLDGRNYGYTF
cdr3_nt: TGCGCCAGCAGCTTGGACGGACGGAACTATGGCTACACCTTC
j_call: TRBJ1-2
v_call: TRBV5-1
d_call: -
clone_size: once

cdr3_aa: CASSPTGGTEPLHF
cdr3_nt: TGTGCCAGCTCACCCACAGGGGGGACAGAACCCCTCCACTTT
j_call: TRBJ1-6
v_call: TRBV18
d_call: TRBD1
clone_size: -